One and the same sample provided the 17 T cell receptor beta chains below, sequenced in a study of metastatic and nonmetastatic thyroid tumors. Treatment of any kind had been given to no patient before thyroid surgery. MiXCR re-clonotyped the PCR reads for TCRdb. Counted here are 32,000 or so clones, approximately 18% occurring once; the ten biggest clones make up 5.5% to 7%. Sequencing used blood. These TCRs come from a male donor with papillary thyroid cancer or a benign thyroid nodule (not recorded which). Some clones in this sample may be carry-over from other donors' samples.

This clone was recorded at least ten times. The CDR3: CASHSTGRQETQYF. The DNA of the CDR3 is TGTGCCAGCCATTCGACAGGGCGGCAAGAGACCCAGTACTTC. V and J are TRBV6-9 and TRBJ2-5; 7 bases are a match to TRBD1. The CDR3 consists of 14 residues. V was clipped by 8 bases and J by 2 bases; unmatched bases: 8. The V gene's germline CDR1 is MNHGY and CDR2 SVAAGI.

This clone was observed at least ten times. The CDR3 DNA sequence: TGTGCCTGGGGTGTGCCTGGAAACACCATATATTTT. Encoded protein: CAWGVPGNTIYF. V and J are TRBV5-4 and TRBJ1-3; D is undetermined. The CDR3 sequence is 12 residues long. The ends were cut back, 10 bases at V and 2 bases at J, with 10 bases in the middle. Germline V gene data show CDR1 as SGHNT and CDR2 as YYREEE (reference sequence).

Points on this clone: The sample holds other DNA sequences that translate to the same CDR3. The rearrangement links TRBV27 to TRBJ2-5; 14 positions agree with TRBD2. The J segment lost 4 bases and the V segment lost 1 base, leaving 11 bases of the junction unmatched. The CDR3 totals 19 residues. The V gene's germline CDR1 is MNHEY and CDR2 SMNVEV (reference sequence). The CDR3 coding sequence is TGTGCCAGCAGTTTATTCGGTGGGGGGACTAGCGGGGGTGGAGAGACCCAGTACTTC. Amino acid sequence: CASSLFGGGTSGGGETQYF.

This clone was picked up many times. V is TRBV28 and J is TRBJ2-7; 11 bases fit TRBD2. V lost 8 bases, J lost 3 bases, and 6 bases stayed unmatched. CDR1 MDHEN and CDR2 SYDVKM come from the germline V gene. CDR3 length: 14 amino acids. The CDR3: CASLLAGAHYEQYF. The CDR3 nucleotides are TGTGCCAGCTTACTAGCGGGAGCACACTACGAGCAGTACTTC. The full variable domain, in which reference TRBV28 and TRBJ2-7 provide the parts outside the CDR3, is DVKVTQSSRYLVKRTGEKVFLECVQDMDHENMFWYRQDPGLGLRLIYFSYDVKMKEKGDIPEGYSVSREKKERFSLILESASTNQTSMYLCASLLAGAHYEQYFGPGTRLTVT.

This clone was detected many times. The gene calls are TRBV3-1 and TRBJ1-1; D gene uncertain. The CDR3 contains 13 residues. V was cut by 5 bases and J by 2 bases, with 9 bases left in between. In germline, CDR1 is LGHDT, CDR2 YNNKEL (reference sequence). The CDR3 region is CASSSELNTEAFF. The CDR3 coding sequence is TGTGCCAGCAGCTCAGAATTAAACACTGAAGCTTTCTTT.

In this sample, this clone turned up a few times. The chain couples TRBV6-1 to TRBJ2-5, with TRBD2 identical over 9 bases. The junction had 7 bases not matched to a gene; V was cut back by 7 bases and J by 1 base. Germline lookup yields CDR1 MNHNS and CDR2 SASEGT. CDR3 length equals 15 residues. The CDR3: CASIMTSGLQETQYF. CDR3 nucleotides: TGTGCCAGCATCATGACTAGCGGTCTCCAAGAGACCCAGTACTTC.

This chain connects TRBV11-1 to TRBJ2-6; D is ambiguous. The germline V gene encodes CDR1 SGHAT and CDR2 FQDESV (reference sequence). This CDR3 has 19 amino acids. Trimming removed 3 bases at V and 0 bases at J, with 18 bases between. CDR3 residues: CASSFQHCLPDSGANVLTF. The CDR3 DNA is TGTGCCAGCAGCTTCCAACATTGTCTGCCCGACTCTGGGGCCAACGTCCTGACTTTC.

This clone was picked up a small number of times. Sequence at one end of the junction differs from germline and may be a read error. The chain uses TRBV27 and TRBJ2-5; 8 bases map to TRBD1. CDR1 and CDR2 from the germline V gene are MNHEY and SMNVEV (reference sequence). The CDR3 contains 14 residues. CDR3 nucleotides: TGTGTCAGCAGTTTCGGACAGGGCCAAGATACCCAGTACTTC. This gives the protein CVSSFGQGQDTQYF.

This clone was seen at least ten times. This CDR3 reads CASSVAVGPEQFF. The CDR3 coding sequence is TGTGCCAGCAGCGTAGCCGTAGGTCCTGAGCAGTTCTTC. The V gene is TRBV9, the J gene TRBJ2-1; no definite D call. Deletions cut 0 bases from V and 9 bases from J, with 10 bases between. The CDR3 sequence is 13 residues long. CDR1 and CDR2 from the germline V gene are SGDLS and YYNGEE. The whole variable domain, filled in from reference TRBV9 and TRBJ2-1, reads DSGVTQTPKHLITATGQRVTLRCSPRSGDLSVYWYQQSLDQGLQFLIQYYNGEERAKGNILERFSAQQFPDLHSELNLSSLELGDSALYFCASSVAVGPEQFFGPGTRLTVL.

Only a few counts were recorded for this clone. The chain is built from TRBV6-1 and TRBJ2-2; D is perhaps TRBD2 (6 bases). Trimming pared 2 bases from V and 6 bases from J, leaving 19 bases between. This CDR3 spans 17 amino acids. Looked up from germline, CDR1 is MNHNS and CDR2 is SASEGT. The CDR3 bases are TGTGCCAGCAGTGAACATGGCGGCAGGGCGGGGTCCGGGGAGCTGTTTTTT. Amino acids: CASSEHGGRAGSGELFF.

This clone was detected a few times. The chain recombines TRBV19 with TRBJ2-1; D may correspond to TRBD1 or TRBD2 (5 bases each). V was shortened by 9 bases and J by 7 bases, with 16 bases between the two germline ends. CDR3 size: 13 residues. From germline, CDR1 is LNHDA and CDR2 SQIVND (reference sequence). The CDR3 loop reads CASKRDAKNEQFF. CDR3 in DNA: TGTGCCAGCAAAAGGGACGCGAAGAATGAGCAGTTCTTC.

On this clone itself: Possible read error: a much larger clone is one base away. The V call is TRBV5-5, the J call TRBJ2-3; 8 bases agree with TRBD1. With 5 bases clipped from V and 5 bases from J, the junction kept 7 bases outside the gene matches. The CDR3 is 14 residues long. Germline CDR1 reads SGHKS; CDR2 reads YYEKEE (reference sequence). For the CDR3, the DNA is TGTGCCAGCAGATTACAGGGGGTTGTAGATACGCAGTATTTT. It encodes CASRLQGVVDTQYF.

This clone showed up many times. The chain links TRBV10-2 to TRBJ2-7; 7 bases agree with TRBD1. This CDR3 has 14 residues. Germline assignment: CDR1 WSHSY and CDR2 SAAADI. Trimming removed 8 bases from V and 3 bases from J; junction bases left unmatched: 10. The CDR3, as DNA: TGCGCCAGCGGAAAAACAGGGGATTACTACGAGCAGTACTTC. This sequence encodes CASGKTGDYYEQYF.

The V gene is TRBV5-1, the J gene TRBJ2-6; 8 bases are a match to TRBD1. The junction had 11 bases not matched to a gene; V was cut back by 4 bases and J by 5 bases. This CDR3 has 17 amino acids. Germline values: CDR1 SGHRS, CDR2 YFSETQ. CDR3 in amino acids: CASSPSGQGLWANVLTF. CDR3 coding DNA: TGCGCCAGCAGCCCATCCGGACAGGGTCTTTGGGCCAACGTCCTGACTTTC.

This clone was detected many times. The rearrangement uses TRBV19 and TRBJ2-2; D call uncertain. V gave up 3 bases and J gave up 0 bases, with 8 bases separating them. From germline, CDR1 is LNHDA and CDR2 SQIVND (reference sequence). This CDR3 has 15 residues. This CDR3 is CASSIRHANTGELFF. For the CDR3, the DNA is TGTGCCAGTAGTATTCGACACGCGAACACCGGGGAGCTGTTTTTT.

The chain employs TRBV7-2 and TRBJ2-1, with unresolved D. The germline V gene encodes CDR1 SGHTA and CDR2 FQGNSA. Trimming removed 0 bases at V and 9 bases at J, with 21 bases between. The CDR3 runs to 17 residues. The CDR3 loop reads CASSLAVGIRVIGEQFF. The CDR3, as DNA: TGTGCCAGCAGCTTAGCGGTCGGTATCCGTGTCATCGGTGAGCAGTTCTTC.

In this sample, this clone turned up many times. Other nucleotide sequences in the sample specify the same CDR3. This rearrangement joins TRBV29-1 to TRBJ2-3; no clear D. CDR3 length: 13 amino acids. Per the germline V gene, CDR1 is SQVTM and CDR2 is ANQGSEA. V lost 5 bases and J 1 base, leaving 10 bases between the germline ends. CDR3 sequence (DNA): TGCAGCGTTAGCCCACGGGGCACAGATACGCAGTATTTT. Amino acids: CSVSPRGTDTQYF.